Below, 23 T cell receptor beta chains from the same sample are listed, as sequenced in a study of memory CD4+ T cells and cytomegalovirus serostatus (dated by TCRdb to between 2017 and 2020). Receptor amplification or capture employed the immunoSEQ multiplex PCR assay. Entries here come from immuneACCESS through TCRdb and include only in-frame sequences with V and J called. Some clones fail to appear in such tables; in the studies checked, an unresolved V gene covers under half of the shortfall, and the cause of the remainder is unknown. Counted in this sample were more than 55,000 clones; 82% of them appeared once. Jointly, the top ten make up about 0.88% of the sample. A FACSAria II was used to sort memory CD4+ T cells, defined as single viable CD3+CD4+CD8-CD45RO+ cells. The sequencing sample was made of memory CD4+ T cells from blood. The receptors come from an adult in good health and CMV-seronegative.

The rearrangement joins TRBV7-9 to TRBJ2-6; TRBD1 is a possible D gene (5 bases). CDR1 SEHNR and CDR2 FQNEAQ come from the germline V gene (reference sequence). The CDR3 length is 16 residues. Between the trimmed V and J ends, which lost 4 bases and 2 bases, there was a span of 12 bases. The chain's CDR3 is CASSSTDNPGANVLTF. The CDR3 coding sequence is TGTGCCAGCAGCTCGACGGACAATCCTGGGGCCAACGTCCTGACTTTC.

The chain uses TRBV6-1 and TRBJ2-7; tentative D call: TRBD1 (6 bases). CDR1 and CDR2 (germline): MNHNS, SASEGT. CDR3 length equals 14 residues. Trimming took 7 bases from V and 5 from J, leaving 18 bases between them. The CDR3: CASTSTGPRNEQYF. The CDR3 nucleotides read TGTGCCAGCACCTCGACAGGCCCTCGCAACGAGCAGTACTTC.

This sequence joins TRBV29-1 and TRBJ1-2; no firm D call. Per germline, CDR1 SQVTM and CDR2 ANQGSEA. Trimming removed 7 bases from V and 7 bases from J, with 16 bases in between. This CDR3 comprises 12 residues. The CDR3 here is CSAGDGWSGYTF. In DNA, the CDR3 is TGCAGCGCCGGCGACGGATGGAGTGGCTACACCTTC.

The chain recombines TRBV11-2 with TRBJ2-1; D might be TRBD1 (6 bases). The CDR3 is made up of 12 amino acids. CDR1 is SGHAT, CDR2 FQNNGV, per germline. V was shortened by 4 bases and J by 12 bases, with 13 bases between the two germline ends. In DNA form, the CDR3 reads TGTGCCAGCAGCTCTGGACAGAGTCGGCAGTTCTTC. Translating gives CASSSGQSRQFF.

This chain connects TRBV15 to TRBJ2-5, with a possible D match to TRBD2 (5 bases). Germline V gene lookup returns CDR1 LNHNV and CDR2 YYDKDF (reference sequence). Trimming removed 3 bases from V and 2 bases from J, with 10 bases in between. The length of the CDR3 is 14 residues. The CDR3 sequence: CATSRSGVQETQYF. The DNA for the CDR3 is TGTGCCACCAGCAGGAGCGGAGTTCAAGAGACCCAGTACTTC. Together with reference TRBV15 and TRBJ2-5, the CDR3 gives the full variable domain: DAMVIQNPRYQVTQFGKPVTLSCSQTLNHNVMYWYQQKSSQAPKLLFHYYDKDFNNEADTPDNFQSRRPNTSFCFLDIRSPGLGDTAMYLCATSRSGVQETQYFGPGTRLLVL.

This chain uses TRBV20-1 with TRBJ2-3; D gene unclear. The germline CDR1 and CDR2 sequences are DFQATT and SNEGSKA (reference sequence). The CDR3 is 10 amino acids. V lost 8 bases, J lost 5 bases, and 8 bases lay in between. CDR3 amino acids: CSPQGDTQYF. The CDR3 DNA follows: TGCAGTCCCCAAGGAGATACGCAGTATTTT.

This chain uses TRBV19 with TRBJ2-7; D might be TRBD2 (5 bases). The ends were cut back, 2 bases at V and 5 bases at J, with 10 bases in the middle. Looked up from germline, CDR1 is LNHDA and CDR2 is SQIVND (reference sequence). The CDR3 runs 13 residues. The DNA for the CDR3 is TGTGCCAGTAGTATATCCGGGGATAACGAGCAGTACTTC. This encodes CASSISGDNEQYF.

V gene TRBV4-2 combines with J gene TRBJ1-5, with a weak D call TRBD1 (5 bases). Germline V gene data show CDR1 as LGHNA and CDR2 as YNFKEQ. The CDR3 has 15 amino acids. V lost 0 bases, J lost 1 base, and 7 bases lay in between. The CDR3 spells CASSQDAGSNQPQHF. The CDR3 nucleotides are TGTGCCAGCAGCCAAGACGCAGGGAGCAATCAGCCCCAGCATTTT.

V usage is TRBV2 and J usage is TRBJ2-1; 14 bases line up with TRBD2. CDR3 length: 14 amino acids. Germline trimming cut 3 bases from V and 14 bases from J; bases unmatched to any gene: 6. Germline V gene sequence: CDR1 SNHLY, CDR2 FYNNEI. The CDR3 protein is CASSDGLAGGPKFF. The CDR3 DNA sequence: TGTGCCAGCAGTGATGGACTAGCGGGGGGCCCAAAGTTCTTC.

V is TRBV2 and J is TRBJ2-3, with TRBD2 matching over 8 bases. This CDR3 is built from 14 residues. Germline-derived CDR1 and CDR2 are SNHLY and FYNNEI. The J segment lost 1 base and the V segment lost 11 bases, leaving 8 bases of the junction unmatched. CDR3 in amino acids: CAARREVGTDTQYF. The CDR3 region has the DNA TGTGCCGCCCGGCGGGAGGTCGGCACAGATACGCAGTATTTT.

Details on this clone: Other DNA sequences in the same sample also yield this CDR3. The chain is built from TRBV7-3 and TRBJ2-1, with D uncertain. The CDR3 is 13 amino acids. The V and J ends lost 3 bases and 5 bases respectively, with 8 bases between them. The V gene's germline CDR1 is SGHTA and CDR2 FQGTGA. For the CDR3, the DNA is TGTGCCAGCAGCTTTTCTCGGAACAATGAGCAGTTCTTC. This sequence encodes CASSFSRNNEQFF.

V is TRBV5-8 and J is TRBJ1-2; a possible D gene is TRBD1 (6 bases). Trimming cost V 6 bases and J 3 bases, with 18 bases left between them. Germline V lookup: CDR1 SGHTS, CDR2 YDEGEE. The CDR3 spans 15 residues. In nucleotides, the CDR3 is TGTGCCAGCACCAAAGGCAGGGGCCATTACTATGGCTACACCTTC. This encodes CASTKGRGHYYGYTF.

Comments on this clone: This sample also contains other DNA sequences that code for the same CDR3. Here the CDR3 reads CASSLVSQNTEAFF. CDR3 nucleotide sequence: TGCGCCAGCAGCTTGGTGTCCCAGAACACTGAAGCTTTCTTT. This sequence joins TRBV5-1 and TRBJ1-1; D not certain. The CDR3 sequence is 14 residues long. Germline V gene lookup returns CDR1 SGHRS and CDR2 YFSETQ. V was trimmed by 0 bases and J by 1 base, leaving 7 bases between them.

The rearrangement uses TRBV2 and TRBJ2-2, with D hard to call. V lost 4 bases, J lost 1 base, and 10 bases lay in between. The CDR3 has 15 residues. The germline CDR1 and CDR2 sequences are SNHLY and FYNNEI. The CDR3 region has the DNA TGTGCCAGCAGTGCCACGACGAAGAACACCGGGGAGCTGTTTTTT. It is translated as CASSATTKNTGELFF.

Only a few counts were recorded for this clone. The chain has TRBV5-6 and TRBJ1-6; D is uncertain. V lost 0 bases to trimming and J lost 7 bases, with 11 bases between them. CDR3 size: 15 residues. Per germline, CDR1 SGHDT and CDR2 YYEEEE. The DNA of the CDR3 is TGTGCCAGCAGCTTGGTTTGGACTGGGAATTCACCCCTCCACTTT. Translation: CASSLVWTGNSPLHF.

J is TRBJ2-7 and V is TRBV7-9; D is ambiguous. The CDR3 is made up of 14 amino acids. V dropped 1 base and J dropped 5 bases, with 12 bases sitting between them. From germline, CDR1 is SEHNR and CDR2 FQNEAQ (reference sequence). For the CDR3, the DNA is TGTGCCAGCAGCTTAGGGCACGGCGAGGACGAGCAGTACTTC. Protein sequence: CASSLGHGEDEQYF.

The gene calls are TRBV4-1 and TRBJ2-3; TRBD2 agrees at 8 bases. The length of the CDR3 is 16 residues. V trimming: 6 bases; J trimming: 3 bases; junction bases outside the gene matches: 11. CDR1 and CDR2 from the germline V gene are MGHRA and YSYEKL. DNA for the CDR3: TGCGCCAGCAGTCGCCGGGGGCGGGGGGAAACAGATACGCAGTATTTT. It codes for CASSRRGRGETDTQYF.

The chain is built from TRBV19 and TRBJ2-7; D unclear. V was shortened by 6 bases and J by 0 bases, with 9 bases between the two germline ends. The CDR3 contains 13 residues. The germline V gene encodes CDR1 LNHDA and CDR2 SQIVND (reference sequence). Here the CDR3 reads CASRGLSSYEQYF. Here the CDR3 DNA reads TGTGCCAGTAGGGGTTTAAGCTCCTACGAGCAGTACTTC.

The chain carries TRBV7-2 and TRBJ1-1, with D possibly matching TRBD1 (5 bases). This CDR3 has 15 residues. The V end lost 5 bases, the J end lost 7 bases, and 20 bases lay between the germline ends. Per the germline V gene, CDR1 is SGHTA and CDR2 is FQGNSA. Here the CDR3 reads CASSPGLSLSSEAFF. In DNA, the CDR3 is TGTGCCAGCAGCCCGGGACTCTCGCTTTCTAGTGAAGCTTTCTTT.

The chain uses TRBV7-3 and TRBJ1-1; D call uncertain. Germline assignment: CDR1 SGHTA and CDR2 FQGTGA. This CDR3 has 15 residues. V was clipped by 2 bases and J by 3 bases, with 13 bases between them. The CDR3 spells CASSLDTGPYTEAFF. The CDR3 DNA reads as TGTGCCAGCAGCTTAGACACGGGTCCTTACACTGAAGCTTTCTTT.

This chain connects TRBV28 to TRBJ1-2; TRBD1 is a possible D gene (5 bases). The CDR3 consists of 16 residues. Trimming stripped 3 bases from V and 6 bases from J, with 20 bases between. The germline gives CDR1 MDHEN, CDR2 SYDVKM. The CDR3, as DNA: TGTGCCAGCAGTTTTTTCCAGGGCCAGCTGACAAATGGCTACACCTTC. It encodes CASSFFQGQLTNGYTF.

The rearrangement uses TRBV9 and TRBJ1-2; D gene ambiguous. CDR3 length: 17 residues. V was clipped by 0 bases and J by 0 bases, with 15 bases between them. CDR1 is SGDLS, CDR2 YYNGEE, per germline. CDR3 DNA: TGTGCCAGCAGCGTAGGGGCAGTACACAGAGCTAACTATGGCTACACCTTC. This translates into CASSVGAVHRANYGYTF.

The chain combines TRBV18 with TRBJ1-1; the D gene is possibly TRBD1 (6 bases). V was clipped by 6 bases and J by 3 bases, with 14 bases between them. Germline V gene data show CDR1 as KGHSH and CDR2 as LQKENI. The CDR3 runs 14 residues. The CDR3 coding sequence is TGTGCCAGCTCCCAGGGCAGGGGCGACACTGAAGCTTTCTTT. Residues: CASSQGRGDTEAFF.